Listed below are T cell receptor beta chains from one sample, sequenced in a study of technical replicates of blood from a handful of donors. This table comes from immunoSEQ multiplex PCR, and its TCRdb copy is limited to in-frame clones, with some not included. This sample has some 74,000 clones, with approximately 97% found just once. Sequences were obtained from T cells isolated from PBMCs. The receptors were gathered from a human donor in good health. Both conserved end residues are part of each CDR3. Each record gives: clone size, J gene, V gene, D gene, CDR3 DNA, CDR3 protein. The D gene is left open where the match is weak. Clone size is shown for a subset of rows, as once, few, many or a class of expanded clone.

.,TRBJ2-2,TRBV6-1,.,TGTGCCAGCAGTGATCGTCCGGGGTACGGCACCGGGGAGCTGTTTTTT,CASSDRPGYGTGELFF
.,TRBJ2-2,TRBV7-3,TRBD2,TGTGCCAGCAGCTTAGTAGCGGGAGGGGAAACCGGGGAGCTGTTTTTT,CASSLVAGGETGELFF
.,TRBJ2-5,TRBV9,TRBD2,TGTGCCAGCAGCCCCAATAGCGGGAGGGCCGGTCGCCAAGAGACCCAGTACTTC,CASSPNSGRAGRQETQYF
.,TRBJ1-5,TRBV9,.,TGTGCCAGCAGCATGGGGAGGGGCGACCAGCCCCAGCATTTT,CASSMGRGDQPQHF
.,TRBJ1-1,TRBV11-3,.,TGTGCCAGCAGCCGAAGGGGCAACACTGAAGCTTTCTTT,CASSRRGNTEAFF
once,TRBJ2-2,TRBV30,TRBD1,TGTGCCTGGAGCACAGGGGGCTTCACCGGGGAGCTGTTTTTT,CAWSTGGFTGELFF
.,TRBJ2-7,TRBV5-1,.,TGCGCCAGCAGCTTCTCCGACGGAGGCTACGAGCAGTACTTC,CASSFSDGGYEQYF
.,TRBJ2-1,TRBV5-4,.,TGTGCCAGCACCAGCTTCAGGGGCGCCCTATACCAGTCCTACAATGAGCAGTTCTTC,CASTSFRGALYQSYNEQFF
.,TRBJ2-7,TRBV9,.,TGTGCCAGCAGCGTAGGCGCGGAGACGGTGCAGTACTTC,CASSVGAETVQYF
.,TRBJ2-6,TRBV11-3,.,TGTGCCAGCAGCTTCGGCGACTATACTGGGGCCAACGTCCTGACTTTC,CASSFGDYTGANVLTF
.,TRBJ1-1,TRBV19,TRBD1,TGTGCCAGTAGTTCGCCGACAGGGAGCACTGAAGCTTTCTTT,CASSSPTGSTEAFF
.,TRBJ1-1,TRBV7-3,.,TGTGCCAGCAGCGAGACACAGGGTAAAGCTTTCTTT,CASSETQGKAFF
.,TRBJ1-2,TRBV11-2,.,TGTGCCAGCAGGATTGGTGGGGGGGCCTATGGCTACACCTTC,CASRIGGGAYGYTF
.,TRBJ2-7,TRBV27,TRBD2,TGTGCCAGCAAACTAGCGGGAGCGCTAGTTTCCTACGAGCAGTACTTC,CASKLAGALVSYEQYF
.,TRBJ1-5,TRBV27,.,TGTGCCAGCAGTGCATACGGCGGGGATCAGCCCCAGCATTTT,CASSAYGGDQPQHF
.,TRBJ2-7,TRBV4-1,.,TGCGCCAGCAGCCAAGTCGAAGGGGCGCGATACGAGCAGTACTTC,CASSQVEGARYEQYF
.,TRBJ1-2,TRBV6-5,.,TGTGCCAGCACCCCTACAGAGACAGCTAACTATGGCTACACCTTC,CASTPTETANYGYTF
.,TRBJ1-5,TRBV27,.,TGTGCCAGCAGTTTAGGATCGACATTGGGCCAGCCCCAGCATTTT,CASSLGSTLGQPQHF
.,TRBJ1-1,TRBV19,TRBD1,TGTGCCAGTATCCCAGGACAGGGTTCGAACACTGAAGCTTTCTTT,CASIPGQGSNTEAFF
.,TRBJ1-1,TRBV5-1,TRBD1,TGCGCCAGCAGCGCGGTTCCGGGACAGGGCGGAGAAGAAGCTTTCTTT,CASSAVPGQGGEEAFF
once,TRBJ1-1,TRBV5-6,.,TGTGCCAGCAGCTTCATCGGACAGATGTTAAACACTGAAGCTTTCTTT,CASSFIGQMLNTEAFF
.,TRBJ1-5,TRBV7-8,TRBD1,TGTGCCAGCAGCTTCGGGACAGGGGGCAATCAGCCCCAGCATTTT,CASSFGTGGNQPQHF
.,TRBJ1-1,TRBV5-4,.,TGTGCCAGCAGCTTGGACACCACTGAAGCTTTCTTT,CASSLDTTEAFF
.,TRBJ1-1,TRBV30,TRBD1,TGTGCCTGGAGTGCAAGGACAGGCACTGAAGCTTTCTTT,CAWSARTGTEAFF
.,TRBJ1-1,TRBV30,TRBD1,TGTGCCTCGGACAGGGACATGAACACTGAAGCTTTCTTT,CASDRDMNTEAFF
.,TRBJ2-7,TRBV4-1,TRBD2,TGCGCCAGCAGCCAAGATGTCGCGGGAGGGCCAGGCGAGCAGTACTTC,CASSQDVAGGPGEQYF
once,TRBJ2-7,TRBV5-1,TRBD1,TGCGCCAGCAGCTTGGCCGGCAGGGGGCCCGAGCAGTACTTC,CASSLAGRGPEQYF
.,TRBJ1-1,TRBV25-1,.,TGTGCCAGCAGTGAATGGGGGGACACTGAAGCTTTCTTT,CASSEWGDTEAFF
once,TRBJ2-7,TRBV6-6,TRBD2,TGTGCCAGCAGTTACGACCACGGGACTAGCGCTTACGAGCAGTACTTC,CASSYDHGTSAYEQYF